Each of the 16 T cell receptor beta chains below was sequenced from the same sample in a study of T cells in women clearing cervical HPV infection. The assay was immunoSEQ multiplex PCR, and TCRdb's table has in-frame clones only and misses some. The sample spans about 32,000 clones; the ten largest clones claim about 4.4%. Input material: blood buffy coat. These receptors came from a woman between 18 and 70 years old with a cervical HPV16 infection that either progressed to CIN3+ or cleared (not recorded which).

In regard to this clone: The observed sequence ends 3 residues before the CDR3 terminus, with the missing tail filled in from the germline J gene. The rearrangement links TRBV20-1 to TRBJ2-7; tentative D call: TRBD2 (7 bases). CDR3 length: 14 residues. V was cut by 2 bases and J by 5 bases, with 16 bases left in between. Germline values: CDR1 DFQATT, CDR2 SNEGSKA (reference sequence). CDR3 DNA (partial): TGCAGTGCTAGAAGTTGGGGGGGGCGCGACGAG. It translates to CSARSWGGRDE. The whole CDR3 protein is CSARSWGGRDEQYF.

The CDR3 sequence: CSARNPSGRAAGTDTQYF. CDR3 bases read: TGCAGTGCTAGAAATCCTAGCGGGAGGGCCGCGGGCACAGATACG. This rearrangement joins TRBV20-1 to TRBJ2-3, with TRBD2 matching over 12 bases. The read terminates 3 residues ahead of where the CDR3 ends, so the germline J gene completes it. The CDR3 spans 18 residues. Trimming took 2 bases from V and 1 from J; bases not matched to a gene: 10. Germline CDR1 and CDR2: DFQATT and SNEGSKA (reference sequence).

A note on this clone: The read halts 3 residues ahead of the CDR3 end, with the missing end drawn from the germline J gene. The genes are TRBV11-2 and TRBJ1-3, with D uncertain. CDR1 is SGHAT, CDR2 FQNNGV, per germline. The CDR3 runs to 12 residues. The V gene lost 5 bases and the J gene lost 0 bases, with 2 bases spanning the gap. The CDR3 DNA, read in part, is TGTGCCAGCAGCCACTCTGGAAACACC. Encoded protein: CASSHSGNT. The whole CDR3 reads CASSHSGNTIYF.

On this clone: The CDR3 extends 3 residues past the end of the read, so its final part is completed from the germline J gene. Other DNA sequences within the sample encode an identical CDR3. The J gene is TRBJ1-3, the V gene TRBV30; tentatively, D is TRBD1 (6 bases). Trimming left V 3 bases short and J 0 bases short, with 12 bases between. The CDR3 has 15 residues. Germline lookup yields CDR1 GTSNPN and CDR2 SVGIG (reference sequence). CDR3 loop: CAWSGTSFSGNTIYF. Partial CDR3 DNA: TGTGCCTGGAGCGGGACATCTTTCTCTGGAAACACC.

On this clone itself: Sequencing ends 3 residues short of the CDR3 end; the germline J gene provides the rest. The chain employs TRBV11-3 and TRBJ2-1; 7 bases map to TRBD2. The V and J ends lost 5 bases and 2 bases, in that order; junction bases with no gene match: 6. Looked up from germline, CDR1 is SGHNT and CDR2 is YENEEA. This CDR3 comprises 15 residues. The sequenced CDR3 bases are TGTGCCAGCAGCCCCACTCTAGCGGCCTACAATGAG. It specifies CASSPTLAAYNE. The CDR3 in its entirety is CASSPTLAAYNEQFF.

With regard to this clone: The CDR3 goes on 3 residues after the read ends, and that part is filled in from the germline J gene. The chain uses TRBV2 and TRBJ2-2, with D possibly being TRBD2 (6 bases). V dropped 0 bases and J dropped 1 base, with 9 bases sitting between them. Germline V gene lookup returns CDR1 SNHLY and CDR2 FYNNEI. CDR3 length: 16 residues. The CDR3 bases that were read are TGTGCCAGCAGTGAAGCGGGGACTCAGAACACCGGGGAG. Protein product: CASSEAGTQNTGE. The complete CDR3 protein is CASSEAGTQNTGELFF.

The DNA read from the CDR3 is TGCAGTGCTACTCACCAAGGGGCTTCCGACGATGAG. Residues: CSATHQGASDDE. The full CDR3 sequence reads CSATHQGASDDEQFF. The chain links TRBV20-1 to TRBJ2-1, with D perhaps TRBD1 (5 bases). The read falls 3 residues short of the CDR3 end, and the missing part is taken from the germline J gene. The V gene lost 4 bases and the J gene lost 8 bases, with 21 bases spanning the gap. CDR3 length equals 15 residues. Germline V lookup: CDR1 DFQATT, CDR2 SNEGSKA (reference sequence).

About this clone itself: The sequenced fragment ends 3 residues before the CDR3 boundary, so the rest is inferred from the germline J gene. The chain links TRBV19 to TRBJ2-7; no clear D. Between the trimmed V and J ends, which lost 3 bases and 3 bases, there was a span of 9 bases. The CDR3 totals 13 residues. The germline CDR1 and CDR2 sequences are LNHDA and SQIVND (reference sequence). This CDR3 is CASSMLQDYEQYF. CDR3 DNA (partial): TGTGCCAGTAGTATGCTCCAGGACTACGAG.

Regarding this clone: Coverage ceases 3 residues before the CDR3 finishes, and the germline J gene fills in the end. V is TRBV20-1 and J is TRBJ1-3, with D possibly TRBD1 on 6 matching bases. Trimming shortened V by 0 bases and J by 2 bases, and 14 bases separated the two germline ends. Germline V gene data show CDR1 as DFQATT and CDR2 as SNEGSKA (reference sequence). This CDR3 comprises 16 residues. CDR3 sequence: CSARDQSGAAGNTIYF. The CDR3 bases that were read are TGCAGTGCTAGAGATCAGTCAGGGGCAGCTGGAAACACC.

Points on this clone: The CDR3 end lies 3 residues beyond the end of the read and is filled in from the germline J gene. The J gene is TRBJ1-1, the V gene TRBV18; D possibly corresponds to TRBD1 (6 bases). The CDR3 is 13 amino acids. Trimming shortened V by 7 bases and J by 5 bases, and 14 bases separated the two germline ends. Germline CDR1 reads KGHSH; CDR2 reads LQKENI. The CDR3 is CASLQGSGTEAFF. Incomplete CDR3 DNA: TGTGCCAGCTTACAGGGATCAGGGACTGAA.

On this clone itself: The missing CDR3 end, 3 residues past where the read stops, is filled in from the germline J gene. This chain joins TRBV19 and TRBJ1-4; D is possibly TRBD1 (6 bases). The CDR3 totals 16 residues. Deletions cut 3 bases from V and 3 bases from J, with 14 bases between. CDR1 and CDR2 from the germline V gene are LNHDA and SQIVND (reference sequence). The CDR3 sequence is CASSIPQGPANEKLFF. The DNA read from the CDR3 is TGTGCCAGTAGTATCCCGCAGGGGCCTGCTAATGAAAAA.

This clone counts as medium-sized (0.01 to 0.1%) by frequency. The CDR3 DNA, read in part, is TGTGCCAGCTCTACCACTGCGGGCACCGGGGAG. Residues: CASSTTAGTGE. The whole CDR3 sequence is CASSTTAGTGELFF. The chain couples TRBV18 to TRBJ2-2; a weak D match, TRBD2 (5 bases). Read data end 3 residues before the CDR3 end; the end is taken from the germline J gene. The V and J ends lost 6 bases and 4 bases respectively, with 12 bases between them. The germline CDR1 and CDR2 sequences are KGHSH and LQKENI. The CDR3 has 14 residues.

Concerning this clone itself: The read is 3 residues too short to cover the CDR3 end, so that end is filled in from the germline J gene. The rearrangement uses TRBV5-6 and TRBJ2-7; 7 nucleotides agree with TRBD1. Trimming at V came to 1 base and at J to 3 bases, leaving 4 bases not matched to a gene. Germline V lookup: CDR1 SGHDT, CDR2 YYEEEE. The CDR3 sequence is 14 residues long. The CDR3 DNA, read in part, is TGTGCCAGCAGCTTGCCGGGACAGAACTACGAG. Translation: CASSLPGQNYE. The whole CDR3 protein reads CASSLPGQNYEQYF.

A word on this clone: Sequencing ends 3 residues short of the CDR3 end; the germline J gene provides the rest. The J gene is TRBJ2-7, the V gene TRBV6-2 or TRBV6-3, with D tentatively TRBD2 (6 bases). The CDR3 contains 13 residues. V was trimmed by 8 bases and J by 0 bases, leaving 11 bases between them. Germline CDR1 and CDR2: MNHEY and SVGEGT. Partial CDR3 DNA: TGTGCCAGCGGGCGGGACTCCTCCTACGAG. Its protein product is CASGRDSSYE. The complete CDR3 reads CASGRDSSYEQYF.

In the case of this clone: The read is 3 residues too short to cover the CDR3 end, so that end is filled in from the germline J gene. V gene TRBV5-1 combines with J gene TRBJ2-2; possible D gene TRBD1, 5 bases. CDR3 length: 15 amino acids. Per germline, CDR1 SGHRS and CDR2 YFSETQ. The CDR3 bases that were read are TGCGCCAGCAGCTTGGCCGCTGGACAACCTTCACCG. It is translated as CASSLAAGQPSP. The CDR3, in full, reads CASSLAAGQPSPLFF.

Comment on this clone: The CDR3 extends 3 residues past the end of the read, so its final part is completed from the germline J gene. The rearrangement uses TRBV27 and TRBJ2-1, with TRBD1 identical over 7 bases. The V gene's germline CDR1 is MNHEY and CDR2 SMNVEV (reference sequence). Losses at the gene ends were 6 bases for V and 4 bases for J; bases not matched to a gene: 6. The CDR3 extends over 14 amino acids. The covered CDR3 bases are TGTGCCAGCAGGAGACAGGGCAATTACAATGAG. This encodes CASRRQGNYNE. The CDR3 reads in full as CASRRQGNYNEQFF.